The clone carrying this TCR beta chain has a count of ten or more. The antigen is undetermined. For TCR, cDNA came from 5'RACE template switching, which added a universal primer site and UMIs. TCRdb re-called the 5' RACE reads through MiXCR, storing one row per CDR3 protein. The table includes about 30,000 distinct CDR3 sequences, less than 6.5% detected once. This CDR3 region has 14 residues. V lost 8 bases to trimming and J lost 6 bases; unmatched junction nucleotides: 10. The germline gives CDR1 MNHNS, CDR2 SASEGT. This specimen comes from a study of T cells after yellow fever vaccination. General study findings and limits: Compared with primary, the secondary response was weaker and peaked at day 5, not 15. FACS-sorted repertoires could contain abundant clonotypes contaminating from the bulk population. The study re-detected most primary-vaccination clones after the booster (around 96% CD4, almost 90% CD8).

The starting material was CD8+ T cells sorted from PBMCs, obtained 10 days after the yellow fever booster vaccination. The chain joins TRBV6-1 to TRBJ2-1, with TRBD2 matching 7 bases. The TCR sequence derives from a man aged 25 to 40 who received the YFV17D yellow fever vaccine. CDR3 nucleotide sequence: TGTGCCAGCCGGCGGGAGCGTGGACCCAATGAGCAGTTCTTC. Its translation is CASRRERGPNEQFF.